The clone carrying this T cell receptor (beta chain) was recorded a few times. The antigen is undetermined. This CDR3 comprises 15 residues. Germline loops: CDR1 SGDLS, CDR2 YYNGEE. Trimming left V 0 bases short and J 9 bases short, with 13 bases between. The data are from a study of CD8 T cells in ankylosing spondylitis. As the method for making TCR beta libraries, quantitative 5'-RACE with molecular barcodes was used. TCRdb re-called the 5' RACE reads with MiXCR, one entry per CDR3 protein. Of under 120,000 distinct CDR3 sequences listed, approximately 25% were seen once; the top ten hold roughly 12%. General study results and limits: Matched ankylosing spondylitis synovial fluid reportedly contained a significantly enriched population of disease-linked clones. Disease-linked clones had a CD8+ phenotype and relatively low frequency in peripheral blood. A number of the motif variants had already been described in reactive arthritis synovial fluid and blood.

Sequenced material: synovial fluid, either unsorted or a sorted T cell fraction (not recorded which). This chain links TRBV9 with TRBJ1-6, with a tentative D call TRBD1 (5 bases). This sequence originates from a male donor with ankylosing spondylitis. CDR3 residues: CASSVDPGGGSPLHF. CDR3 DNA sequence: TGTGCCAGCAGCGTAGATCCCGGCGGGGGTTCACCCCTCCACTTT.